The text below deals with one TCR beta chain. With random hexamers, roughly 0.45 to 1 ug RNA was reverse transcribed. TCRdb recomputed calls from the immunoSEQ multiplex PCR reads with MiXCR, one row per CDR3 protein. This table has some 100,000 distinct CDR3 sequences, roughly 97% appearing once. In contrast to the negatively isolated CD8+ and CD4+ T cells, TEMRA cells were FACS-enriched. The data were obtained in a study of CD8 T cells in Susac syndrome. Germline loops: CDR1 SGHTA, CDR2 FQGNSA. V lost 5 bases, J lost 6 bases, and 6 bases stayed unmatched. CDR3 size: 14 residues. This clonotype was sampled from a human donor in good health. Input material: CD4+ T cells from PBMCs. This sequence joins TRBV7-2 and TRBJ2-4; 8 bases line up with TRBD1. This CDR3 is CASSRDRTPNIQYF. For the CDR3, the DNA is TGTGCCAGCAGCCGGGACAGGACACCAAACATTCAGTACTTC.